The TCR beta chain under discussion was sequenced for a study of siplizumab effects on memory and regulatory T cells. In each sample, approximately 100,000 TCR templates were assayed. The assay was immunoSEQ multiplex PCR, and TCRdb's table has in-frame clones only and misses some. The profile shows around 7,000 clones, approximately 70% of them singletons. CDR1 is ENHRY and CDR2 is SYGVKD in the germline V gene. V lost 6 bases and J lost 2, with 11 bases in between. This CDR3 contains 14 residues. This clone is medium-sized by share. J is TRBJ1-3 and V is TRBV10-3; D might be TRBD1 (5 bases). The sample comprised effector memory CD8+ T cells sorted from blood. Specified subset: unstimulated CD8+ effector memory T cells. The clonotype originates from a human donor in good health. The CDR3 DNA reads TGTGCCATCAGACAAGGGGCTACTGGAAACACCATATATTTT. It encodes CAIRQGATGNTIYF.